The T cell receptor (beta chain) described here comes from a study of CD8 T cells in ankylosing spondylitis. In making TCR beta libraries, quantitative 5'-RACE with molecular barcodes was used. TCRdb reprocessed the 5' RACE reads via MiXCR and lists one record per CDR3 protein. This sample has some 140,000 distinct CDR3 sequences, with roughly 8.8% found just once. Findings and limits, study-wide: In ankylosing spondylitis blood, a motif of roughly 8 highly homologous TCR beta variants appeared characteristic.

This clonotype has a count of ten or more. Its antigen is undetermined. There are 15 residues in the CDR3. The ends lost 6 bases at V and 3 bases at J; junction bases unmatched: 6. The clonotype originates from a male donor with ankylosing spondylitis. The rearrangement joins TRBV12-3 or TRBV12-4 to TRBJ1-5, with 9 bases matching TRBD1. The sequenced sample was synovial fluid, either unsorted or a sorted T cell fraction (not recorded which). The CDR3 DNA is TGTGCCAGCAGCCCTAGGACAGGGGTCAATCAGCCCCAGCATTTT. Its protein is CASSPRTGVNQPQHF.